Reported below is one T cell receptor beta chain. This clonotype has more than one count but fewer than ten. There is no known antigen for this receptor. No much larger clone is present one base from it, and per-base qualities are unavailable. Sequences DFQATT (CDR1) and SNEGSKA (CDR2) are obtained from the germline V gene (reference sequence). Trimming removed 8 bases from V and 3 bases from J, leaving 16 bases between the germline ends. The CDR3, cysteine through phenylalanine, is 13 amino acids long. Only CDR3 DNA remains: 39 bases, in frame from the first base. The data originate from a study of T cells after yellow fever vaccination (dated by TCRdb to the late 2010s). Broadly, across the study: The SMART-Seq v4 Ultra Low Input RNA kit was used to prepare libraries from fractions with low cell numbers. Blood samples were taken at several timepoints before and after primary and secondary immunization, and bulk PBMC replicates and cell subsets were isolated. The cohort comprised two healthy male donors, one aged 18 to 30 and one aged 30 to 39 years. To track T-cell clones before and after primary and booster YFV17D yellow fever vaccination, bulk TCR alpha and beta repertoires were sequenced longitudinally. General findings and caveats noted by the study authors: A small share of clonotypes occurred in both CD4 and CD8 compartments, likely arising from convergent recombination. Most clones expanded after primary vaccination (around 97% of CD4 and 88% of CD8) were re-detected after the booster, suggesting that broad memory maintenance occurred. The secondary T-cell response was weaker than the primary response but faster, peaking on day 5 instead of day 15. Because abundant contaminating clonotypes from the bulk population could be contained in FACS-sorted repertoires, computational filtering was required. The study included only two donors, which limits how far the findings can be generalized.

Sequenced on an Illumina NovaSeq 6000. TCR cDNA was made using 5'RACE template switching, a step that added a universal primer site and unique molecular identifiers. Priming of cDNA synthesis was performed from both the TCR alpha and TCR beta constant segments. Library amplification involved two PCR steps, and the second step added sample barcodes and sequencing adapters. Libraries were sequenced on Illumina HiSeq 2500 (2x100 bp) or NovaSeq (2x150 bp). The authors' analysis ran thus. MIGEC was used to demultiplex reads and collapse the reads into UMI consensus sequences, and MiXCR was used for V(D)J alignment. Vaccine-responding clonotypes were defined with edgeR using replicate PBMC samples, requiring FDR below 0.01 and a log2 fold change above 5 up to day 15. CD4 or CD8 identity was assigned to each bulk clonotype according to whether the clonotype was present at higher abundance in the sequenced CD4 repertoire or the sequenced CD8 repertoire. TCRdb's own reprocessing of the public reads used fastp at Q25 and MiXCR and kept productive beta chains. All rows with the same CDR3 protein become a single entry with the most common DNA and genes. The V and J calls reflect TCRdb's pipeline rather than the authors' work. The sample records a few hundred thousand distinct CDR3 sequences, approximately 3.8% of which are singletons. The ten largest clonotypes hold roughly a quarter of the sample.

The sample's treatment or condition, from its label and the paper: live attenuated yellow fever vaccine strain. Two biological replicates of bulk PBMCs were collected at each blood-draw timepoint. PBMCs were isolated from peripheral blood using a standard Ficoll-Paque protocol. RNA was extracted with TriZol from bulk PBMCs, CD4 and CD8 fractions, and dextramer-positive and dextramer-negative fractions. The specimen was PBMCs, collected on the day of the yellow fever booster vaccination. This receptor was obtained from a man younger than 35 who received the YFV17D yellow fever vaccine. The V and J segments used are TRBV20-1 and TRBJ1-2, with the D gene not confidently named. The CDR3 in this case is CSPLDKSYYGYTF. At the DNA level, the sequence is TGCAGTCCTCTCGACAAGAGCTACTATGGCTACACCTTC.